This T cell receptor (beta chain) was documented in a study of T cells in Graves' hyperthyroidism and ophthalmopathy. Authors of the study amplified TCR beta CDR3 regions from RNA transcripts. The TCR CDR3 first-round RT-PCR relied on the HTBI primer set. TCRdb re-called the multiplex PCR reads through MiXCR, storing one row per CDR3 protein. The table lists 500,000 to 550,000 distinct CDR3 sequences, roughly 21% of them singletons. This clonotype was recorded many times. Germline V gene lookup returns CDR1 SGHAT and CDR2 FQNNGV. The V and J ends lost 4 bases and 6 bases respectively, with 10 bases between them. The CDR3 consists of 14 residues.

The TCR originated in a man aged 35-49 years with Graves' ophthalmopathy. The V and J genes are TRBV11-2 and TRBJ1-6, with D hard to call. Sequencing used blood. This chain's CDR3 is CASSWVGRNSPLHF. The CDR3 region has the DNA TGTGCCAGCAGCTGGGTAGGGCGTAATTCACCCCTCCACTTT.